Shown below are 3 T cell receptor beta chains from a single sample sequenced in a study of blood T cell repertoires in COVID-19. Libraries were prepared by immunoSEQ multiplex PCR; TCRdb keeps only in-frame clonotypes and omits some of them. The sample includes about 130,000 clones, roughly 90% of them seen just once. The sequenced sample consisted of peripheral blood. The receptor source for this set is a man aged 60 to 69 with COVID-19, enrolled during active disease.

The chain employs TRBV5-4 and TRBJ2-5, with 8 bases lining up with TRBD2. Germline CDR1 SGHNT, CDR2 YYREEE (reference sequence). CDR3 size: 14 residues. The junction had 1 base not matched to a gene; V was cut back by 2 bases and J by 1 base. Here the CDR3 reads CASSFSGVQETQYF. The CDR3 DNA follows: TGTGCCAGCAGCTTTAGCGGGGTCCAAGAGACCCAGTACTTC. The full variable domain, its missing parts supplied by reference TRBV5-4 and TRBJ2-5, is ETGVTQSPTHLIKTRGQQVTLRCSSQSGHNTVSWYQQALGQGPQFIFQYYREEENGRGNFPPRFSGLQFPNYSSELNVNALELDDSALYLCASSFSGVQETQYFGPGTRLLVL.

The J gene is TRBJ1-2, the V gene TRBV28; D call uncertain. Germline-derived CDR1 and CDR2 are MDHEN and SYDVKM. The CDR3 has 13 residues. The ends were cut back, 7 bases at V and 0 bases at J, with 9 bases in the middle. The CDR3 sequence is CASIASANYGYTF. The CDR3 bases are TGTGCCAGCATCGCGTCGGCTAACTATGGCTACACCTTC.

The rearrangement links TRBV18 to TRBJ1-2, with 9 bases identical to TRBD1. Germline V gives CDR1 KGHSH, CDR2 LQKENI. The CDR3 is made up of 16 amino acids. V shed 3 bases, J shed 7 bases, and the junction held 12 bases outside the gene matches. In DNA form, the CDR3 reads TGTGCCAGCTCACCGCCGGTCACAGGGGGCGCGGGTGGCTACACCTTC. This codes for CASSPPVTGGAGGYTF.